Given below is one T cell receptor beta chain in context. Its antigen is not identified. CDR3 size: 17 residues. The junction had 8 bases not matched to a gene; V was cut back by 1 base and J by 6 bases. The data stem from a study of T-cell memory formation after mild COVID-19. Study-wide background: TCR clusters mostly belonged to single donors.

Sample barcodes and UMIs were carried by the TCR alpha and TCR beta cDNA libraries that 5'RACE generated with constant-segment primers. From the 5' RACE reads, TCRdb called clonotypes with MiXCR, one entry per CDR3 protein. This table holds approximately 290,000 distinct CDR3 sequences, roughly 15% found once. General study points: Day 15 to 85 contractors were CD4/CD8 balanced; later expanders leaned CD4+. CD4+ contracting clones lay mainly in CM and EM, CD8+ ones in EMRA.

Sequenced material: PBMCs or a T cell subset sorted from them (not recorded which). The V call is TRBV12-3 or TRBV12-4, the J call TRBJ2-1; 11 nucleotides line up with TRBD2. The receptor was derived from a man younger than 35 who had mild COVID-19 (a few samples of this study predate the infection). Cell type and time point are not known. CDR3 in DNA: TGTGCCAGCAGTTTAGTGCTAGCGGGGGGACCGGTCAATGAGCAGTTCTTC. Translated, it gives CASSLVLAGGPVNEQFF.